These T cell receptor beta chains were read from a single sample in a study of T-cell memory formation after mild COVID-19. MiXCR, applied by TCRdb to the 5' RACE reads, yields one record per CDR3 protein. The sample consists of hundreds of thousands of distinct CDR3 sequences, 15% to 20% of them appearing once. Sequencing was performed on PBMCs or a T cell subset sorted from them (not recorded which). Source of these receptors: an adult woman who had mild COVID-19 (a few samples of this study predate the infection). Cell type and time point are not known. Both conserved end residues are part of each CDR3. The D gene is left open where the match is weak. Size tells how often a clone was seen (once, few, many) or the class of an expanded clone, and some rows leave it out.

d_gene: NA
v_gene: TRBV5-4
abundance: NA
j_gene: TRBJ2-3
CDR3aa: CASSSQRQATDTQYF
CDR3nt: TGTGCCAGCAGCTCTCAAAGACAGGCCACAGATACGCAGTATTTT

d_gene: NA
v_gene: TRBV2
abundance: NA
j_gene: TRBJ2-3
CDR3aa: CASSEIYRAYF
CDR3nt: TGTGCCAGCAGTGAAATTTATCGGGCTTATTTT

d_gene: TRBD1
v_gene: TRBV5-6
abundance: NA
j_gene: TRBJ2-7
CDR3aa: CASSFSARQGAFYEQYF
CDR3nt: TGTGCCAGCAGCTTTTCAGCGAGACAGGGGGCATTCTACGAGCAGTACTTC

d_gene: TRBD1
v_gene: TRBV12-5
abundance: NA
j_gene: TRBJ2-2
CDR3aa: CASGLGDRNTGELFF
CDR3nt: TGTGCTAGTGGTTTGGGGGACAGGAACACCGGGGAGCTGTTTTTT

d_gene: NA
v_gene: TRBV20-1
abundance: NA
j_gene: TRBJ2-7
CDR3aa: CSARGVGRSTYEQYF
CDR3nt: TGCAGTGCTAGAGGGGTGGGGCGCTCAACCTACGAGCAGTACTTC

d_gene: TRBD2
v_gene: TRBV12-3/TRBV12-4
abundance: few
j_gene: TRBJ2-3
CDR3aa: CASSLSAGGLDTQYF
CDR3nt: TGTGCCAGCAGTTTATCGGCGGGGGGATTAGATACGCAGTATTTT

d_gene: NA
v_gene: TRBV20-1
abundance: few
j_gene: TRBJ2-5
CDR3aa: CSAREVWQGETQYF
CDR3nt: TGCAGTGCTAGAGAGGTCTGGCAGGGAGAGACCCAGTACTTC

d_gene: NA
v_gene: TRBV7-3
abundance: NA
j_gene: TRBJ2-2
CDR3aa: CASSLKSGELFF
CDR3nt: TGTGCCAGCAGCTTAAAGTCCGGGGAGCTGTTTTTT

d_gene: NA
v_gene: TRBV6-1
abundance: NA
j_gene: TRBJ2-1
CDR3aa: CASSEARLVLSDPSYNEQFF
CDR3nt: TGTGCCAGCAGTGAAGCGAGGTTGGTCTTAAGCGATCCCTCCTACAATGAGCAGTTCTTC

d_gene: TRBD2
v_gene: TRBV4-1
abundance: NA
j_gene: TRBJ2-1
CDR3aa: CASSQTRDSGRLGNEQFF
CDR3nt: TGCGCCAGCAGCCAGACGCGTGATAGCGGGAGATTGGGGAATGAGCAGTTCTTC

d_gene: NA
v_gene: TRBV6-6
abundance: NA
j_gene: TRBJ2-7
CDR3aa: CASSYRAGGMYEQYF
CDR3nt: TGTGCCAGCAGTTACAGGGCAGGGGGGATGTACGAGCAGTACTTC

d_gene: NA
v_gene: TRBV4-3
abundance: few
j_gene: TRBJ2-2
CDR3aa: CASSQDWDGTNTGELFF
CDR3nt: TGCGCCAGCAGCCAAGATTGGGACGGAACGAACACCGGGGAGCTGTTTTTT

d_gene: NA
v_gene: TRBV7-8
abundance: many
j_gene: TRBJ1-6
CDR3aa: CASSESRDYNSPLHF
CDR3nt: TGTGCCAGCAGCGAGTCCAGGGACTATAATTCACCCCTCCACTTT

d_gene: TRBD2
v_gene: TRBV7-8
abundance: NA
j_gene: TRBJ2-5
CDR3aa: CASSLGTSGGSETQYF
CDR3nt: TGTGCCAGCAGCTTAGGGACTAGCGGGGGCAGCGAGACCCAGTACTTC

d_gene: TRBD1
v_gene: TRBV18
abundance: few
j_gene: TRBJ1-4
CDR3aa: CASSHSVIQGPNEKLFF
CDR3nt: TGTGCCAGCTCACACTCAGTGATACAGGGGCCAAATGAAAAACTGTTTTTT

d_gene: TRBD1
v_gene: TRBV5-1
abundance: NA
j_gene: TRBJ2-3
CDR3aa: CASSSRQGEYTDTQYF
CDR3nt: TGCGCCAGCAGCTCCCGACAGGGGGAGTACACAGATACGCAGTATTTT

d_gene: TRBD1
v_gene: TRBV11-3
abundance: few
j_gene: TRBJ1-1
CDR3aa: CASSSLRGSEAFF
CDR3nt: TGTGCCAGCAGCTCCCTCAGGGGGTCTGAAGCTTTCTTT